The subject of this entry is one T cell receptor (beta chain). This clone was counted a single time. Its specific antigen is unknown. Nothing much larger sits one base from this clone, and base qualities are not available. From the cysteine through the phenylalanine, the CDR3 covers 15 amino acids. Only the CDR3 portion is preserved as DNA: 45 bases, with reading frame beginning at the first base. The V end gives up 5 bases and the J end 11 bases, leaving 15 bases in the junction not matched to a gene. As encoded in the germline V gene (reference sequence), CDR1 is SGHAT while CDR2 is FQDESV. This record comes from a study of cytomegalovirus exposure and HLA in healthy donors (dated by TCRdb to about 2017). Looking at the study overall: An earlier analysis of several hundred of the donors reported 250 to 300 Gb of sequence data and 100 million to 130 million unique TCR beta sequences from 150 million to 200 million T cells. Roughly 310 gigabases of sequencing data and 70 million to 85 million unique TCR sequences were included in an early release covering about 600 HLA-typed donors. The genetic ancestry cluster associated with self-reported Caucasian donors included roughly 84% of the 398 genotyped donors. The aim of the study was to test whether cataloging public T cell receptors could identify signatures of past pathogen exposure. The study profiled the T cell repertoires of hundreds of subjects by immunosequencing and related them to cytomegalovirus serostatus. Besides the first cohort of 666 subjects, a separate validation cohort made up of 120 different subjects was used. The study combined high-throughput TCR immunosequencing, statistical association of individual TCRs with disease status, and machine learning to predict cytomegalovirus infection status. To study patterns of TCR occurrence, a later analysis re-analyzed previously published TCR beta repertoires from 650 to 750 donors and added high-resolution HLA genotyping. The later analysis used no new phenotypic data to find candidate immune exposures, relying instead on TCR beta sequences and their occurrence across donors. To decide whether each TCR beta V gene segment behaved as functional or pseudogenic, an earlier analysis of some 600 of the donors relied on high-throughput TCR beta sequencing. Donor age, sex, ethnicity and CMV serostatus were compiled together with the repertoire data. A later genetic analysis used genome-wide SNP genotypes for about 60% of the roughly 700 donors, treating that subset as a discovery cohort. Every repertoire in the discovery cohort had been generated on one and the same sequencing platform. HLA typing included class I and class II loci at four-digit resolution. The number of typed donors differed by locus: roughly 629-640 for A, B, C, DRB1 and DQB1; 500 to 550 for DQA1; roughly 600 for DPA1; and roughly 490 for DPB1. Roughly five DR-DQ haplotypes were handled as single units for association and clustering, since linkage in the cohort was strong. Among some 410 genotyped donors of the cohort, an average of about 240,000 unique TCR beta nucleotide sequences were sequenced per donor, roughly 20% of them non-productive. Study-level results and caveats: Because HLA typing was unavailable for some donors at each locus, only the typed subset was used in association tests. The classifier was reported to diagnose cytomegalovirus status with high specificity and sensitivity in both the original cohort and the validation cohort. The sequencing pipeline was judged likely to have produced a cluster of highly shared sequence variants as a technical artifact. When HLA alleles, especially DR and DQ, strongly co-occurred, TCR associations were difficult to assign to individual alleles. Compared with equally common non-associated chains, HLA-associated TCR beta chains in a later analysis were more clonally expanded and had lower generation probabilities. Sequencing depth was assumed to be roughly uniform across donors in the presence/absence analyses, though that assumption may not hold. The 87-base-pair reads could not distinguish some IMGT-functional V segments, including TRBV6-2 and TRBV6-3, so those segments were excluded. In a later analysis, TCR association rates were found to vary across HLA loci, with the most associated TCRs seen for DRB1 alleles and the fewest for HLA-C alleles. In the study, about 150 TCR beta chains were listed as associated with cytomegalovirus. Immune exposure information for the cohort was limited to CMV serostatus. Some 15 rarely observed V segments, including chromosome 9 orphons, were excluded from the earlier analysis of some 590 of the donors because counts were too low. Broadly in line with IMGT annotations, most TCR beta V segments showed up in productive rearrangements about 90% or about 30% of the time in an earlier analysis of roughly 590 of the donors. Linkage disequilibrium might explain the correlated functional status among segregating V segments, but an unknown experimental factor could not be excluded. Several of the top co-occurrence clusters appeared to be linked to parvovirus B19, influenza, CMV and Epstein-Barr virus, according to a later analysis. Most TCR sequences were seen in very few donors, while some public TCRs were found in many individuals. Specific HLA alleles were associated with roughly 17,000 TCR beta sequences at a false discovery rate of 0.05 in a later analysis. A further reported finding was that TCR beta sequences accurately predicted the HLA-A and HLA-B alleles for most subjects in the first cohort. In a later genetic analysis, a missense DCLRE1C variant was associated with V-gene and J-gene trimming of TCR beta chains, and the association was replicated in an independent cohort. According to a later genetic analysis, donors in an Asian-associated ancestry cluster had fewer N-insertions in productive TCRs than the approximately 670-donor mean. Most CMV-associated TCR beta chains appeared to be HLA-restricted in a later analysis, and the HLA associations seemed to be driven largely by CMV exposure. This cohort had only TCR beta chains sequenced, and the lack of alpha or paired-chain data limited which features could be detected. It was suggested by the authors that the approach could potentially be generalized to other disease states and immunological phenotypes. In vitro tests confirmed that a few of the cytomegalovirus-associated TCR beta chains recognize cytomegalovirus antigens.

The library was made by the immunoSEQ multiplex PCR assay. For the multiplex PCR, a mixture combining 60 forward primers for TCR Vbeta segments and 13 reverse primers for TCR Jbeta segments was used. Amplification of the CDR3 region of rearranged TCR beta genes was performed with a multiplex PCR assay on genomic DNA. The Illumina HiSeq System was used to sequence the amplified TCR beta libraries as 87-base-pair reads. The authors processed their data as follows. A later analysis tallied about 77 million unique TCR beta chains across the approximately 670 repertoires, and 10 million to 11 million of those chains were shared by two or more donors. To remove PCR and sequencing errors, raw reads were error-corrected and collapsed into unique sequences using a nearest-neighbor algorithm that merged closely related sequences. Alignment of CDR3 sequences to IMGT reference sequences was used to assign V, D and J gene segments. For a sequence to be retained, a match of at least six nucleotides was required to both a V gene segment and a J gene segment. A rearrangement counted as productive if the CDR3 had no stop codons and remained in frame with V and J, and every other rearrangement counted as non-productive. Following IMGT convention, CDR3 was defined as the stretch from the second conserved V-encoded cysteine to the conserved J-encoded phenylalanine. In an earlier analysis of around 600 of the donors, sequences lacking an unambiguous match to a single V gene segment were excluded. An earlier analysis of fewer than 750 of the donors called V segments functional above 56.7% productive rearrangements and segregating when the between-donor standard deviation exceeded 5%. A statistical classification framework was built to diagnose cytomegalovirus status from the catalog of TCR beta chain sequences. V and J gene assignment, in a later analysis, came from comparing TCR nucleotide sequences with IMGT/GENE-DB human TR gene sequences. A later analysis assigned CDR3 sequences and most-parsimonious VDJ recombination scenarios with the TCRdist pipeline. A later analysis defined each TCR beta chain by its CDR3 amino acid sequence plus V-gene family, and excluded reads lacking a unique V-gene family. As a way to deal with suspected cross-contamination and a sequencing artifact, a later analysis dropped 640 or so nucleotide sequences that were highly shared and had low generation probability. In a later analysis, a clonal expansion index for each public chain was calculated from normalized within-repertoire ranks of inferred template counts. A later analysis computed generation probabilities with a VDJ recombination model fitted to out-of-frame rearrangements, and checked the results against IGoR. Hypergeometric tests were used in a later analysis to score TCR-TCR, TCR-HLA and TCR-CMV co-occurrence, with a repertoire-size bias correction applied to the TCR pairs. To estimate false discovery rates, a later analysis permuted the HLA or CMV assignments 20 times. In a later analysis, co-occurring TCRs were grouped using DBSCAN, and TCRdist sequence similarity was added for clustering within HLA-allele-positive subsets. Co-occurrence clustering excluded repertoires with fewer than 30,000 or more than 120,000 public chains, plus five with anomalous nucleotide sharing. TCRdb re-hosts the immuneACCESS table, in-frame sequences only. Its copies lack some clones; in the studies checked, an unresolved V gene accounts for under half of them, and the cause for the rest is not known. The V and J calls and the clone size are those of that table, but D and trimming were determined from the DNA. This sample is represented by 150,000 to 200,000 clones; about 76% of them were singletons. The ten largest clones represent around 1.5% of the sample.

The cohort consisted of some 730 healthy bone marrow donors. Cohort members were all nominally healthy when sampled, although unrecorded immune exposures were likely present. The donor was CMV seronegative and belonged to the group of around 400 seronegative cohort members. A peripheral blood sample was collected from each donor, and TCR beta sequencing was performed on peripheral blood mononuclear cells. The Qiagen DNeasy Blood Extraction Kit was used to extract genomic DNA from the blood cell samples. The sequencing sample was made of PBMCs. Rearrangement joined TRBV11-1 to TRBJ1-1, with 9 central nucleotides matching TRBD1. This sequence originates from a woman aged 45-60 years in good health and CMV-seronegative. The CDR3 in this case is CASSLPAGQGVKAFF. The DNA reads as follows: TGTGCCAGCAGCCTCCCCGCGGGACAGGGTGTGAAGGCTTTCTTT.